These 5 T cell receptor beta chains originate from one sample sequenced in a study of beta chain features in type 1 diabetes. Of the isolated RNA, all was reverse transcribed, and so the sequenced material was expressed TCRB transcripts. Only in-frame clones appear in the TCRdb table, and some are missing; sequencing was by immunoSEQ multiplex PCR. The sample has 310,000 or so clones, 8% seen once; the top ten hold less than 0.45%. The material sequenced was central memory CD4+ T cells from blood. These receptor sequences come from a woman between 18 and 30 years old in good health.

The chain joins TRBV29-1 to TRBJ2-7; TRBD2 aligns across 9 bases. V lost 7 bases to trimming and J lost 4 bases; unmatched junction nucleotides: 8. Germline V CDR1 and CDR2: SQVTM, ANQGSEA. This CDR3 contains 13 residues. CDR3 residues: CSASSGGRYEQYF. CDR3 nucleotides: TGCAGCGCCTCAAGCGGGGGGCGGTACGAGCAGTACTTC.

This clone occurred a few times. V usage is TRBV18 and J usage is TRBJ2-6; D gene uncertain. Germline CDR1 and CDR2: KGHSH and LQKENI. Between the trimmed V and J ends, which lost 1 base and 0 bases, there was a span of 10 bases. This CDR3 contains 17 residues. The CDR3 region is CASSPQVMDSGANVLTF. CDR3 nucleotides: TGTGCCAGCTCACCACAGGTGATGGACTCTGGGGCCAACGTCCTGACTTTC.

This clone was detected a few times. This sequence joins TRBV27 and TRBJ2-7; 13 bases fit TRBD2. CDR1 and CDR2 from the germline V gene are MNHEY and SMNVEV (reference sequence). This CDR3 is built from 14 residues. V shed 8 bases, J shed 3 bases, and the junction held 4 bases outside the gene matches. For the CDR3, the DNA is TGTGCCAGCGGGGGGACTAGCGGGAACTACGAGCAGTACTTC. Protein: CASGGTSGNYEQYF.

This chain uses TRBV25-1 with TRBJ2-7; 11 bases match TRBD1. V shed 3 bases and J 4 bases; nucleotides not matched to a gene: 2. Germline V CDR1 and CDR2: MGHDK, SYGVNS. The CDR3 consists of 14 residues. The CDR3 sequence: CASSDGDRGYEQYF. The DNA for the CDR3 is TGTGCCAGCAGTGATGGGGACAGGGGGTACGAGCAGTACTTC.

The chain couples TRBV10-3 to TRBJ2-7; 8 nucleotides line up with TRBD1. V was clipped by 10 bases and J by 5 bases; unmatched bases: 7. The CDR3 has 12 amino acids. CDR1 and CDR2 (germline): ENHRY, SYGVKD. CDR3 sequence reads: CANLDRVDEQYF. CDR3 DNA sequence: TGTGCCAATCTGGACAGGGTCGACGAGCAGTACTTC.